A selection of T cell receptor beta chains follows, all from one sample in a study of cytomegalovirus exposure and HLA in healthy donors. Here immunoSEQ multiplex PCR was the method, and the copy in TCRdb shows in-frame clones only, minus some. The sample carries under 200,000 clones, about four fifths recorded once. The sequenced sample consisted of PBMCs. Receptors originate from a man aged 30-40 years in good health and CMV-seronegative. The CDR3 runs from the conserved cysteine through the conserved F or W. Fields, in order: J gene, V gene, CDR3 protein.

TRBJ1-4 TRBV29-1 CSVVRGAPEKLFF
TRBJ2-1 TRBV7-9 CASSPEVGLASYNEQFF
TRBJ2-7 TRBV11-3 CASSLGIQVYF
TRBJ1-4 TRBV30 CAWDRLDEKLFF
TRBJ2-7 TRBV5-1 CASSEQGTPYEQYF
TRBJ1-1 TRBV28 CASSLWGRANTEAFF
TRBJ2-5 TRBV5-4 CASSAPPLFGDQETQYF
TRBJ1-5 TRBV27 CASSFARREPQHF
TRBJ2-7 TRBV4-2 CASSQATSRFEQYF
TRBJ1-1 TRBV5-4 CASSARGTGGTEAFF
TRBJ1-5 TRBV19 CASSIGPSPQHF
TRBJ2-7 TRBV30 CAWSVGGGSYEQYF
TRBJ2-3 TRBV2 CASLRGGQADTQYF
TRBJ2-1 TRBV5-1 CASSLGTGGNNEQFF
TRBJ1-1 TRBV5-1 CASSLMTGGTEAFF
TRBJ2-7 TRBV6-1 CASGWTSFNYEQYF
TRBJ2-7 TRBV30 CAWSVRGTSIEQYF
NA TRBV5-1 CASGLQGSHEQYF
TRBJ2-1 TRBV6-5 CASSTYSYNEQFF
TRBJ2-3 TRBV25-1 CASLPEGALAQYF
TRBJ2-7 TRBV6-1 CASSDRDSPIYEQYF
TRBJ1-1 TRBV10-1 CASRTGMYTEAFF